Shown below are 20 T cell receptor beta chains from a single sample sequenced in a study of shared clonotypes between healthy human individuals. Clones were read by immunoSEQ multiplex PCR, and TCRdb kept only the in-frame ones, dropping some. In the table there are about 2.4 million clones, roughly nine tenths of which are singletons. Source material: naive CD4+ T cells sorted from blood. The subset was: CD45RA+ positively selected. Receptors were obtained from a young man in good health.

The chain recombines TRBV6-1 with TRBJ2-7; D is ambiguous. The V gene lost 5 bases and the J gene lost 3 bases, with 8 bases spanning the gap. This CDR3 is 12 amino acids long. The germline V gene encodes CDR1 MNHNS and CDR2 SASEGT. The CDR3 DNA sequence: TGTGCCAGCAGTTCGACAAACTACGAGCAGTACTTC. This encodes CASSSTNYEQYF.

Notes on this clone: This sample includes further DNA sequences coding for the same CDR3. V usage is TRBV5-1 and J usage is TRBJ2-2; 8 bases match TRBD2. V gave up 2 bases and J gave up 0 bases; unmatched junction bases: 0. From germline, CDR1 is SGHRS and CDR2 YFSETQ. The CDR3 loop spans 15 amino acids. DNA of the CDR3: TGCGCCAGCAGCTTACTAGCGGCGAACACCGGGGAGCTGTTTTTT. Encoded protein: CASSLLAANTGELFF.

This chain joins TRBV5-1 and TRBJ2-5, with TRBD1 identical over 7 bases. V was pared by 5 bases and J by 5 bases, with 6 bases of the junction left unmatched. From germline, CDR1 is SGHRS and CDR2 YFSETQ. CDR3 length: 13 amino acids. CDR3 coding DNA: TGCGCCAGCAGGGGACAGTTGATGGAGACCCAGTACTTC. Its protein is CASRGQLMETQYF.

This chain links TRBV30 with TRBJ1-4; no firm D call. Between the trimmed V and J ends, which lost 2 bases and 4 bases, there was a span of 11 bases. Germline V gene sequence: CDR1 GTSNPN, CDR2 SVGIG (reference sequence). CDR3 length: 14 residues. CDR3 amino acids: CAWSRSVLNEKLFF. DNA of the CDR3: TGTGCCTGGAGTCGGTCGGTACTTAATGAAAAACTGTTTTTT.

This clone was detected only a few times. Other DNA sequences in this sample translate to the same CDR3. This chain links TRBV7-9 with TRBJ1-1; D is uncertain. V gave up 3 bases and J gave up 4 bases, with 6 bases separating them. Germline lookup yields CDR1 SEHNR and CDR2 FQNEAQ (reference sequence). The CDR3 covers 12 residues. The DNA for the CDR3 is TGTGCCAGCAGCTTGGCTTCCACTGAAGCTTTCTTT. This gives the protein CASSLASTEAFF.

The rearrangement links TRBV12-5 to TRBJ2-5; D tentatively fits TRBD1 or TRBD2 (5 bases each). Between the trimmed V and J ends, which lost 0 bases and 3 bases, there was a span of 17 bases. The CDR3 is made up of 17 amino acids. CDR1 and CDR2 from the germline V gene are LGHNT and FRNRAP. The CDR3 DNA reads TGTGCTAGTGGTTTGGTACGAGGGGCAGGGTTAGAAGAGACCCAGTACTTC. Translating it yields CASGLVRGAGLEETQYF.

CDR3 in DNA: TGTGCCAGCAGTCCCAGATACACCGGGGAGCTGTTTTTT. Its protein is CASSPRYTGELFF. This sequence joins TRBV27 and TRBJ2-2, with D hard to call. CDR1 MNHEY and CDR2 SMNVEV come from the germline V gene (reference sequence). V was shortened by 5 bases and J by 3 bases, with 7 bases between the two germline ends. This CDR3 contains 13 residues.

CDR3 sequence reads: CASSTDSFQETQYF. The CDR3 nucleotides are TGTGCCAGCAGTACAGACAGCTTCCAAGAGACCCAGTACTTC. The rearrangement links TRBV2 to TRBJ2-5, with D possibly being TRBD1 (5 bases). Between the trimmed V and J ends, which lost 5 bases and 1 base, there was a span of 11 bases. CDR3 length equals 14 residues. Germline V gene data show CDR1 as SNHLY and CDR2 as FYNNEI.

This chain links TRBV30 with TRBJ1-2; no clear D. Trimming took off 2 bases at V and 4 bases at J, with 14 bases between the two ends. The CDR3 covers 14 residues. CDR1 and CDR2 (germline): GTSNPN, SVGIG (reference sequence). DNA for the CDR3: TGTGCCTGGAGTCCCGAGAGGGCTTCCTATGGCTACACCTTC. It yields the protein CAWSPERASYGYTF.

CDR3 sequence reads: CASSAGGSGRYTGELFF. Here the CDR3 DNA reads TGTGCCAGCAGCGCAGGAGGTAGCGGGAGGTACACCGGGGAGCTGTTTTTT. V and J are TRBV5-6 and TRBJ2-2; 10 bases agree with TRBD2. The CDR3 extends over 17 amino acids. In germline, CDR1 is SGHDT, CDR2 YYEEEE. The trim removed 4 bases at V and 3 bases at J, leaving 9 bases unmatched.

The chain employs TRBV19 and TRBJ1-1; 7 bases are a match to TRBD1. The CDR3 runs 16 residues. The junction had 7 bases not matched to a gene; V was cut back by 1 base and J by 2 bases. Germline CDR1 LNHDA, CDR2 SQIVND (reference sequence). The CDR3 DNA reads TGTGCCAGTAGTATAGCCGGTTACAGGGGAAACACTGAAGCTTTCTTT. Residues: CASSIAGYRGNTEAFF.

Concerning this clone itself: Because it lacks the conserved phenylalanine or tryptophan at the end, this CDR3 is likely a read error. Because the CDR3's place on the DNA is in doubt, the DNA is left out and the CDR3 is given as listed by TCRdb. CDR3 amino acids: CASPKRTWV. V is TRBV27 and J is TRBJ1-2. Germline V gene data show CDR1 as MNHEY and CDR2 as SMNVEV (reference sequence). The CDR3 has 9 residues if both end residues are counted.

With respect to this clone: Other nucleotide sequences in the sample specify the same CDR3. The chain links TRBV28 to TRBJ1-2; D remains ambiguous. Per germline, CDR1 MDHEN and CDR2 SYDVKM. The V and J ends lost 5 bases and 4 bases respectively, with 11 bases between them. CDR3 length: 13 amino acids. As DNA, the CDR3 is TGTGCCAGCAGTCTTGGACTGGGCTATGGCTACACCTTC. This encodes CASSLGLGYGYTF.

This chain joins TRBV7-2 and TRBJ1-3, with 9 nucleotides matching TRBD1. CDR3 length equals 17 residues. J gave up 4 bases and V 5 bases, and 12 bases lay outside the gene matches. CDR1 and CDR2 from the germline V gene are SGHTA and FQGNSA. The CDR3 reads CASSPISGQGAGNTIYF. CDR3 coding DNA: TGTGCCAGCAGCCCCATTTCGGGACAGGGTGCCGGAAACACCATATATTTT.

V is TRBV9 and J is TRBJ1-6; TRBD1 is a possible D gene (5 bases). The CDR3 extends over 13 amino acids. Trimming shortened V by 5 bases and J by 9 bases, and 12 bases separated the two germline ends. Germline lookup yields CDR1 SGDLS and CDR2 YYNGEE. CDR3 coding DNA: TGTGCCAGCAGTGGGACGATCCTTTCACCCCTCCACTTT. As protein: CASSGTILSPLHF.

The gene calls are TRBV30 and TRBJ2-4; tentatively, D is TRBD2 (7 bases). The germline CDR1 and CDR2 sequences are GTSNPN and SVGIG (reference sequence). The V end was cut by 0 bases, the J end by 0 bases, with 15 bases between. This CDR3 contains 17 residues. Here the CDR3 reads CAWSVGGGRLAKNIQYF. For the CDR3, the DNA is TGTGCCTGGAGTGTAGGCGGGGGCCGATTAGCCAAAAACATTCAGTACTTC.

The chain couples TRBV11-2 to TRBJ1-1, with TRBD1 matching 8 bases. CDR1 and CDR2 (germline): SGHAT, FQNNGV. This CDR3 is built from 12 residues. The V segment lost 4 bases and the J segment 11 bases; nucleotides outside the gene matches: 6. This CDR3 is CASSSLTGVAFF. As DNA, the CDR3 is TGTGCCAGCAGCTCACTGACAGGGGTGGCTTTCTTT.

This CDR3 is CAISEVTGFYEQYF. For the CDR3, the DNA is TGTGCCATCAGTGAGGTTACAGGGTTCTACGAGCAGTACTTC. The V call is TRBV10-3, the J call TRBJ2-7, with a weak D call TRBD1 (6 bases). The germline CDR1 and CDR2 sequences are ENHRY and SYGVKD. Trimming stripped 2 bases from V and 3 bases from J, with 11 bases between. The length of the CDR3 is 14 residues.

CDR3 region: CAWRDSSYSPLHF. Here the CDR3 DNA reads TGTGCCTGGAGGGACAGCTCCTATTCACCCCTCCACTTT. The chain couples TRBV30 to TRBJ1-6; the D gene is possibly TRBD1 (6 bases). CDR1 is GTSNPN and CDR2 is SVGIG in the germline V gene (reference sequence). The CDR3 contains 13 residues. Deletions cut 3 bases from V and 8 bases from J, with 11 bases between.

As to this clone: The same CDR3 also results from other DNA sequences found in this sample. The chain links TRBV7-6 to TRBJ1-6; D remains unclear. V was pared by 0 bases and J by 7 bases, with 7 bases between. Germline CDR1 and CDR2: SGHVS and FNYEAQ. The CDR3 contains 14 residues. The CDR3 DNA reads as TGTGCCAGCAGCTTAGCACCGGACAATTCACCCCTCCACTTT. This encodes CASSLAPDNSPLHF.